This T cell receptor (beta chain) was sequenced in a study of shared T cell receptors in the human thymus. As regards this clone: Other DNA sequences in this specimen translate into the identical CDR3.

Only in-frame clones appear in the TCRdb table, and some are missing; sequencing was by immunoSEQ multiplex PCR. The sample holds about 660,000 clones; around 87% are singletons and the top ten take roughly 0.0086%. The V gene's germline CDR1 is MDHEN and CDR2 SYDVKM. V lost 3 bases and J lost 4; bases outside the gene matches: 7. The CDR3 runs to 15 residues. The sample also formed part of further work on human thymus T cells. That paper states: Congenital heart defects were the reason for the corrective surgery that the donors, healthy Finnish infants, were having. Obtained as resections during corrective heart surgery, the thymus tissue was then studied.

Sequences were obtained from thymocytes. This receptor was obtained from a boy younger than two with a congenital heart defect. The chain employs TRBV28 and TRBJ2-7; TRBD2 aligns across 9 bases. The CDR3 DNA reads TGTGCCAGCAGTTTTGGGGAGACTAGCGGATACGAGCAGTACTTC. It is translated as CASSFGETSGYEQYF. Filled out from reference TRBV28 and TRBJ2-7, the complete variable domain reads DVKVTQSSRYLVKRTGEKVFLECVQDMDHENMFWYRQDPGLGLRLIYFSYDVKMKEKGDIPEGYSVSREKKERFSLILESASTNQTSMYLCASSFGETSGYEQYFGPGTRLTVT.